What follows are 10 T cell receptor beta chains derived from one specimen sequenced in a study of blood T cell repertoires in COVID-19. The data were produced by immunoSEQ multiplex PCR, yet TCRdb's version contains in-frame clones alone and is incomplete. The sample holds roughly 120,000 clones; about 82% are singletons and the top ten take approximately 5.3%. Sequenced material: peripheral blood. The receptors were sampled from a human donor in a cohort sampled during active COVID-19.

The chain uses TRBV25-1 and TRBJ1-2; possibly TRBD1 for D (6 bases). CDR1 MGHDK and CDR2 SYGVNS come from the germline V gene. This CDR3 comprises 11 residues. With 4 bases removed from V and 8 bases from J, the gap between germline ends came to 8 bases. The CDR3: CASSGGGGYTF. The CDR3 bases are TGTGCCAGCAGTGGAGGGGGAGGCTACACCTTC.

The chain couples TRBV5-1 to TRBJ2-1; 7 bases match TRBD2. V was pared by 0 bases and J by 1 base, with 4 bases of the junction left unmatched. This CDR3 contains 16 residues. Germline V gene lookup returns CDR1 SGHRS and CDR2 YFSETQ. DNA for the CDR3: TGCGCCAGCAGCTTGGGGGGACTATGGTCCTACAATGAGCAGTTCTTC. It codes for CASSLGGLWSYNEQFF.

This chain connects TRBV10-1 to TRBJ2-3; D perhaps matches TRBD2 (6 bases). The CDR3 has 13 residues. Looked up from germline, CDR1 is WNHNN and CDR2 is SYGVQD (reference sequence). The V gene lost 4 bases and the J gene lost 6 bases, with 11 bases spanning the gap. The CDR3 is CASSGLAGDTQYF. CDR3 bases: TGCGCCAGCAGTGGACTGGCGGGGGATACGCAGTATTTT.

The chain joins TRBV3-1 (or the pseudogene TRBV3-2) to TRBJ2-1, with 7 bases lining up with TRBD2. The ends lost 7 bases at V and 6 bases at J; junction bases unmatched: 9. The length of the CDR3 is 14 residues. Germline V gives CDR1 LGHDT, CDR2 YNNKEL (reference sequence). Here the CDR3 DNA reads TGTGCCAGCACCTCTGAGGGCGGGAGCAATGAGCAGTTCTTC. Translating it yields CASTSEGGSNEQFF.

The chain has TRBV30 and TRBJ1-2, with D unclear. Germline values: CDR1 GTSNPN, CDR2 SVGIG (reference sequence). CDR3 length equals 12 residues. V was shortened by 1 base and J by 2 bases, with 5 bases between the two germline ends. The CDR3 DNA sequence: TGTGCCTGGAGTGGGCCAAACTATGGCTACACCTTC. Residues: CAWSGPNYGYTF. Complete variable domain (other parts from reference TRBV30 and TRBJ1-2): SQTIHQWPATLVQPVGSPLSLECTVEGTSNPNLYWYRQAAGRGLQLLFYSVGIGQISSEVPQNLSASRPQDRQFILSSKKLLLSDSGFYLCAWSGPNYGYTFGSGTRLTVV.

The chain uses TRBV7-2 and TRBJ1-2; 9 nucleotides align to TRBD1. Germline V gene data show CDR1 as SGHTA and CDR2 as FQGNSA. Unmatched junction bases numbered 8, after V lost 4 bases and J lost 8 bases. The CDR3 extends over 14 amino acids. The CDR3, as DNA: TGTGCCAGCAGCTGGGGACAGGGACCGTTCGGCTACACCTTC. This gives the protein CASSWGQGPFGYTF.

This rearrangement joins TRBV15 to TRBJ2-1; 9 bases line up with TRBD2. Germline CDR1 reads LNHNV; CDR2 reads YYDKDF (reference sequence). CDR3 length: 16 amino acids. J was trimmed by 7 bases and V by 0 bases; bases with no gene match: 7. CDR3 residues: CATSRDPGTSFNEQFF. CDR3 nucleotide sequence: TGTGCCACCAGCAGAGATCCCGGGACTAGCTTTAATGAGCAGTTCTTC.

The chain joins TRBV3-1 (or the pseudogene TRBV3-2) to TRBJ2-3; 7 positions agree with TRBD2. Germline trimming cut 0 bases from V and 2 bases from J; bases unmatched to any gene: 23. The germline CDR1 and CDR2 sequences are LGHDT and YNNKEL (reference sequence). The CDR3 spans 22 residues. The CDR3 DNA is TGTGCCAGCAGCCAAGAGAGTCCCCTAGCGGATGTAAGGTGGGGTTACACAGATACGCAGTATTTT. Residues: CASSQESPLADVRWGYTDTQYF.

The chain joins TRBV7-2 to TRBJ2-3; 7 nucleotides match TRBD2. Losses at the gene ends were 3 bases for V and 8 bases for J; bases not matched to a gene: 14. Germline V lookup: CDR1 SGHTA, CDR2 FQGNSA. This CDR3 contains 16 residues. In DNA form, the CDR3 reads TGTGCCAGCAGCTTTGCTAGCGGAGGAGGAGCGGGTACGCAGTATTTT. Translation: CASSFASGGGAGTQYF.

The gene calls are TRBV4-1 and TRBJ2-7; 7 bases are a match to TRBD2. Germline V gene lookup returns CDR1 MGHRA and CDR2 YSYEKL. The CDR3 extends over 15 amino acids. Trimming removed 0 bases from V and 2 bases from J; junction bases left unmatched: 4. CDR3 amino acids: CASSQDAGRAYEQYF. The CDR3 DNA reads TGCGCCAGCAGCCAAGATGCAGGGAGGGCCTACGAGCAGTACTTC.